The next 31 T cell receptor beta chains were all read from a single sample in a study of T cells in Graves' hyperthyroidism and ophthalmopathy. The CDR3 regions of TCR beta were amplified from RNA transcripts. RT-PCR in the first round (using the HTBI primer set) targeted the TCR CDR3. TCRdb ran MiXCR on the multiplex PCR reads and lists one entry per CDR3 protein. The sample shows about 360,000 distinct CDR3 sequences, about 14% of them seen only once. Input material: blood. These receptors were collected from a man younger than 45 with Graves' hyperthyroidism that later progressed to Graves' ophthalmopathy.

Many counts were recorded for this clonotype. This chain connects TRBV12-3 or TRBV12-4 to TRBJ1-4, with a tentative D call TRBD1 (5 bases). V was trimmed by 5 bases and J by 2 bases, leaving 12 bases between them. This CDR3 comprises 15 residues. The CDR3 bases are TGTGCCAGCAGTCGACCAGGGTCTACTAATGAAAAACTGTTTTTT. This translates into CASSRPGSTNEKLFF.

This clonotype was seen a handful of times. The chain is built from TRBV2 and TRBJ1-6; D not certain. From germline, CDR1 is SNHLY and CDR2 FYNNEI. The V and J ends lost 4 bases and 8 bases respectively, with 9 bases between them. CDR3 size: 13 residues. CDR3 region: CASSVVRDSPLHF. CDR3 DNA sequence: TGTGCCAGCAGTGTGGTGCGAGATTCACCCCTCCACTTT.

V is TRBV19 and J is TRBJ2-3; D ambiguous. Trimming removed 2 bases at V and 10 bases at J, with 25 bases between. Germline assignment: CDR1 LNHDA and CDR2 SQIVND (reference sequence). The CDR3 spans 17 residues. CDR3 sequence reads: CASSIYLAGPTPDAQYF. The CDR3 DNA reads as TGTGCCAGTAGTATATATCTTGCCGGACCCACCCCGGATGCGCAGTATTTT.

Only a few counts were recorded for this clonotype. This chain connects TRBV13 to TRBJ2-3; 8 bases line up with TRBD2. J gave up 4 bases and V 3 bases, and 6 bases lay outside the gene matches. The germline CDR1 and CDR2 sequences are PRHDT and FYEKMQ (reference sequence). This CDR3 comprises 15 residues. CDR3 loop: CASSFGGGMADTQYF. Written as DNA, the CDR3 is TGTGCCAGCAGCTTTGGCGGGGGGATGGCAGATACGCAGTATTTT.

This clonotype was observed many times. The V gene is TRBV5-1, the J gene TRBJ1-2; D uncertain. V lost 6 bases and J lost 4, with 10 bases in between. In germline, CDR1 is SGHRS, CDR2 YFSETQ. The CDR3 covers 12 residues. CDR3: CASTGSTYGYTF. DNA of the CDR3: TGCGCCAGCACTGGGTCCACCTATGGCTACACCTTC. The variable domain in full, with the rest retrieved from reference TRBV5-1 and TRBJ1-2, is KAGVTQTPRYLIKTRGQQVTLSCSPISGHRSVSWYQQTPGQGLQFLFEYFSETQRNKGNFPGRFSGRQFSNSRSEMNVSTLELGDSALYLCASTGSTYGYTFGSGTRLTVV.

In its sample, this clonotype was seen many times. The genes are TRBV6-1 and TRBJ1-6, with TRBD1 matching 8 bases. There are 16 residues in the CDR3. Germline trimming cut 5 bases from V and 6 bases from J; bases unmatched to any gene: 9. The germline V gene encodes CDR1 MNHNS and CDR2 SASEGT. The CDR3 DNA follows: TGTGCCAGCAGTATCGAACAGGGGGTCCGTAATTCACCCCTCCACTTT. Protein: CASSIEQGVRNSPLHF.

This clonotype was observed at least ten times. The rearrangement joins TRBV6-1 to TRBJ1-3, with 8 bases matching TRBD1. Looked up from germline, CDR1 is MNHNS and CDR2 is SASEGT. This CDR3 contains 15 residues. Trimming took 5 bases from V and 4 from J; bases not matched to a gene: 7. CDR3 sequence: CASSSPGGAGNTIYF. Here the CDR3 DNA reads TGTGCCAGCAGTTCCCCAGGGGGCGCCGGAAACACCATATATTTT.

The chain uses TRBV19 and TRBJ2-7; TRBD2 matches 7 bases. V lost 2 bases and J lost 7; bases outside the gene matches: 17. The CDR3 consists of 17 residues. Germline CDR1 reads LNHDA; CDR2 reads SQIVND (reference sequence). In nucleotides, the CDR3 is TGTGCCAGTAGTATAACCCCCCGGAGCGGGGTCCCGGGGGAGCAGTACTTC. Translation: CASSITPRSGVPGEQYF.

CDR3 residues: CASRRTGGNEQFF. The CDR3 DNA sequence: TGTGCCAGCAGACGGACAGGGGGCAATGAGCAGTTCTTC. The chain couples TRBV27 to TRBJ2-1; TRBD1 agrees at 10 bases. The CDR3 covers 13 residues. Germline V gene data show CDR1 as MNHEY and CDR2 as SMNVEV (reference sequence). Trimming took 6 bases from V and 6 from J; bases not matched to a gene: 2.

V is TRBV9 and J is TRBJ1-6; 11 bases map to TRBD1. The CDR3 has 17 amino acids. J gave up 5 bases and V 4 bases, and 8 bases lay outside the gene matches. Germline loops: CDR1 SGDLS, CDR2 YYNGEE. The CDR3 is CASSPHSGQGDNSPLHF. The DNA of the CDR3 is TGTGCCAGCAGCCCTCACTCGGGACAGGGGGATAATTCACCCCTCCACTTT. The variable domain in full, completed from reference TRBV9 and TRBJ1-6, reads DSGVTQTPKHLITATGQRVTLRCSPRSGDLSVYWYQQSLDQGLQFLIQYYNGEERAKGNILERFSAQQFPDLHSELNLSSLELGDSALYFCASSPHSGQGDNSPLHFGNGTRLTVT.

This clonotype occurred a few times. V gene TRBV5-1 combines with J gene TRBJ2-3; TRBD1 is a possible D gene (6 bases). CDR3 length equals 15 residues. Per the germline V gene, CDR1 is SGHRS and CDR2 is YFSETQ. Trimming removed 3 bases at V and 2 bases at J, with 13 bases between. The CDR3 spells CASSSRGHNTDTQYF. The CDR3 nucleotides are TGCGCCAGCAGCTCCAGGGGACACAACACAGATACGCAGTATTTT.

The chain couples TRBV7-2 to TRBJ2-1; D might be TRBD2 (6 bases). V lost 5 bases and J lost 10, with 15 bases in between. The CDR3 runs to 13 residues. The germline V gene has CDR1 SGHTA and CDR2 FQGNSA. The CDR3 here is CASSPRGVWEQFF. The CDR3 nucleotides read TGTGCCAGCAGCCCGCGGGGTGTGTGGGAGCAGTTCTTC.

V usage is TRBV12-5 and J usage is TRBJ2-1; 12 positions match TRBD2. The V gene end was trimmed by 4 bases and the J gene end by 0 bases; junction bases not matched to a gene: 4. Germline V gene sequence: CDR1 LGHNT, CDR2 FRNRAP. The CDR3 is 17 amino acids. CDR3 loop: CASGSTTSGGSYNEQFF. In DNA form, the CDR3 reads TGTGCTAGTGGTTCAACGACTAGCGGGGGCTCCTACAATGAGCAGTTCTTC.

This clonotype appeared many times. The V gene is TRBV11-2, the J gene TRBJ2-1; D unclear. CDR1 is SGHAT and CDR2 is FQNNGV in the germline V gene. V was pared by 0 bases and J by 4 bases, with 10 bases between. The CDR3 covers 15 residues. This CDR3 reads CASSLDLTAYNEQFF. The CDR3 DNA reads as TGTGCCAGCAGCTTAGATTTGACGGCATACAATGAGCAGTTCTTC.

In DNA, the CDR3 is TGTGCCAGCAGCCTAGGGGGACTAGCGGGGGAAGAGACCCAGTACTTC. It encodes CASSLGGLAGEETQYF. This chain uses TRBV9 with TRBJ2-5; 14 bases align to TRBD2. V dropped 4 bases and J dropped 3; count of bases not matched to a gene: 5. The CDR3 runs to 16 residues. Germline V gives CDR1 SGDLS, CDR2 YYNGEE.

This chain links TRBV9 with TRBJ1-2, with 7 bases that match TRBD1. CDR1 is SGDLS, CDR2 YYNGEE, per germline. Germline trimming cut 4 bases from V and 3 bases from J; bases unmatched to any gene: 6. The CDR3 is 14 amino acids. This CDR3 reads CASSPKGQDYGYTF. CDR3 bases: TGTGCCAGCAGCCCAAAAGGACAGGACTATGGCTACACCTTC.

This clonotype has a count of ten or more. J is TRBJ1-5 and V is TRBV2; D gene uncertain. Germline CDR1 and CDR2: SNHLY and FYNNEI. This CDR3 has 14 residues. V was pared by 4 bases and J by 6 bases, with 13 bases between. CDR3 sequence (DNA): TGTGCCAGCAGTGGGGCGAATCGAAGTCAGCCCCAGCATTTT. Its protein is CASSGANRSQPQHF. The whole variable domain, remainder taken from reference TRBV2 and TRBJ1-5, is EPEVTQTPSHQVTQMGQEVILRCVPISNHLYFYWYRQILGQKVEFLVSFYNNEISEKSEIFDDQFSVERPDGSNFTLKIRSTKLEDSAMYFCASSGANRSQPQHFGDGTRLSIL.

This clonotype turned up a few times. V and J are TRBV3-1 and TRBJ1-6, with D uncertain. This CDR3 region has 13 residues. The V end lost 0 bases, the J end lost 10 bases, and 7 bases lay between the germline ends. Germline V gene data show CDR1 as LGHDT and CDR2 as YNNKEL (reference sequence). The chain's CDR3 is CASSQDLRSPLHF. The CDR3, as DNA: TGTGCCAGCAGCCAAGATCTAAGATCACCCCTCCACTTT.

This clonotype was observed many times. The chain couples TRBV11-2 to TRBJ2-1; unclear D gene. Trimming left V 4 bases short and J 1 base short, with 2 bases between. Looked up from germline, CDR1 is SGHAT and CDR2 is FQNNGV. This CDR3 has 12 residues. The CDR3: CASSYSYNEQFF. As DNA, the CDR3 is TGTGCCAGCAGCTATTCCTACAATGAGCAGTTCTTC. Filled out from reference TRBV11-2 and TRBJ2-1, the complete variable domain reads EAGVAQSPRYKIIEKRQSVAFWCNPISGHATLYWYQQILGQGPKLLIQFQNNGVVDDSQLPKDRFSAERLKGVDSTLKIQPAKLEDSAVYLCASSYSYNEQFFGPGTRLTVL.

There are many counts of this clonotype. This chain uses TRBV3-1 with TRBJ2-7; D not certain. The CDR3 spans 13 residues. V lost 0 bases and J 3 bases, leaving 6 bases between the germline ends. Germline V lookup: CDR1 LGHDT, CDR2 YNNKEL (reference sequence). Here the CDR3 reads CASSQDSLYEQYF. The CDR3 nucleotides are TGTGCCAGCAGCCAAGACAGCCTCTACGAGCAGTACTTC.

This clonotype was observed many times. The genes are TRBV5-6 and TRBJ1-1, with 10 bases fitting TRBD1. The J segment lost 10 bases and the V segment lost 2 bases, leaving 11 bases of the junction unmatched. The CDR3 is 15 amino acids. Per germline, CDR1 SGHDT and CDR2 YYEEEE. CDR3 nucleotides: TGTGCCAGCAGCTTTGAGGACAGGGGGAGAGGTACAGCTTTCTTT. This translates into CASSFEDRGRGTAFF. The whole variable domain, filled in from reference TRBV5-6 and TRBJ1-1, reads DAGVTQSPTHLIKTRGQQVTLRCSPKSGHDTVSWYQQALGQGPQFIFQYYEEEERQRGNFPDRFSGHQFPNYSSELNVNALLLGDSALYLCASSFEDRGRGTAFFGQGTRLTVV.

This clonotype was seen at least ten times. The chain employs TRBV6-1 and TRBJ2-5; TRBD2 matches 8 bases. The CDR3 totals 14 residues. V was clipped by 8 bases and J by 5 bases; unmatched bases: 10. Germline CDR1 reads MNHNS; CDR2 reads SASEGT. The CDR3 nucleotides are TGTGCCAGCCGAACCCGGGGGGGCGGGGAGACCCAGTACTTC. Encoded protein: CASRTRGGGETQYF.

This clonotype was observed at least ten times. The chain couples TRBV12-3 or TRBV12-4 to TRBJ1-1, with no clear D. The CDR3 has 13 residues. The V and J ends lost 5 bases and 2 bases respectively, with 9 bases between them. CDR3 in amino acids: CASSVLRNTEAFF. The CDR3 DNA is TGTGCCAGCAGTGTGTTGCGCAACACTGAAGCTTTCTTT.

This clonotype was detected ten times or more. The rearrangement joins TRBV20-1 to TRBJ2-1; D not certain. The CDR3 spans 14 residues. Trimming pared 4 bases from V and 6 bases from J, leaving 16 bases between. Germline CDR1 is DFQATT and CDR2 is SNEGSKA (reference sequence). The CDR3 sequence: CSATRSGLGNEQFF. The DNA of the CDR3 is TGCAGTGCTACGCGCTCGGGCCTGGGCAATGAGCAGTTCTTC.

This clonotype was detected only a few times. The chain couples TRBV6-5 to TRBJ1-1; D unclear. CDR1 and CDR2 from the germline V gene are MNHEY and SVGAGI. This CDR3 spans 13 amino acids. The V end was cut by 0 bases, the J end by 8 bases, with 10 bases between. This CDR3 is CASSYSRHSEAFF. CDR3 nucleotides: TGTGCCAGCAGTTACTCGAGGCACAGCGAAGCTTTCTTT.

This clonotype was seen a few times. The CDR3 is CASSWGQGGNSPLHF. Here the CDR3 DNA reads TGTGCCAGCAGCTGGGGACAGGGGGGTAATTCACCCCTCCACTTT. The chain combines TRBV11-1 with TRBJ1-6, with 11 bases matching TRBD1. CDR3 size: 15 residues. Germline V gene sequence: CDR1 SGHAT, CDR2 FQDESV (reference sequence). Trimming took 4 bases from V and 6 from J; bases not matched to a gene: 2.

Many counts were recorded for this clonotype. The V gene is TRBV3-1, the J gene TRBJ1-1, with D maybe TRBD1 (5 bases). Germline CDR1 reads LGHDT; CDR2 reads YNNKEL (reference sequence). Trimming shortened V by 0 bases and J by 5 bases, and 10 bases separated the two germline ends. The CDR3 sequence is 14 residues long. CDR3 sequence (DNA): TGTGCCAGCAGCCAAGATTTGCGGGGGACTGAAGCTTTCTTT. Its translation is CASSQDLRGTEAFF.

On this clonotype itself: Since no conserved phenylalanine or tryptophan closes the CDR3, a read error is the likely cause. V usage is TRBV20-1 and J usage is TRBJ1-1, with 7 bases identical to TRBD1. This CDR3 is built from 12 residues. From germline, CDR1 is DFQATT and CDR2 SNEGSKA (reference sequence). V was clipped by 6 bases and J by 7 bases; unmatched bases: 8. The CDR3 spells CSAKRQGLEAFL. In nucleotides, the CDR3 is TGCAGTGCAAAAAGACAGGGCCTTGAAGCTTTCCTT.

This clonotype came up many times. The chain carries TRBV7-9 and TRBJ2-7; D may match TRBD1 or TRBD2 (6 bases each). CDR1 and CDR2 from the germline V gene are SEHNR and FQNEAQ (reference sequence). CDR3 size: 14 residues. The V and J ends lost 0 bases and 6 bases respectively, with 12 bases between them. In nucleotides, the CDR3 is TGTGCCAGCAGCTTAGCAGGGGGGTTCGGCGAGCAGTACTTC. The encoded protein is CASSLAGGFGEQYF.

The chain is built from TRBV27 and TRBJ1-2; TRBD1 matches 12 bases. The CDR3 length is 17 residues. Per germline, CDR1 MNHEY and CDR2 SMNVEV (reference sequence). Trimming at V came to 0 bases and at J to 2 bases, leaving 4 bases not matched to a gene. CDR3 in amino acids: CASSLSGTGGKNYGYTF. CDR3 in DNA: TGTGCCAGCAGTTTATCGGGGACAGGGGGCAAGAACTATGGCTACACCTTC.

The rearrangement uses TRBV19 and TRBJ1-1; D gene ambiguous. V was cut by 7 bases and J by 1 base, with 13 bases left in between. The length of the CDR3 is 14 residues. CDR1 and CDR2 (germline): LNHDA, SQIVND (reference sequence). For the CDR3, the DNA is TGTGCCAGTATTCGCCGGGCAGGGAACACTGAAGCTTTCTTT. The encoded protein is CASIRRAGNTEAFF.